A single sample gave rise to the 31 T cell receptor beta chains below, sequenced in a study of shared clonotypes between healthy human individuals. The assay was immunoSEQ multiplex PCR, and TCRdb's table has in-frame clones only and misses some. Of around 100,000 clones listed, approximately 61% are singletons. The sequenced material came from memory CD8+ T cells sorted from blood. The subset was: CD45RO+ cells pooled with CCR7-negative TemRA cells. The receptors originated from a man between 25 and 39 years old in good health.

The chain has TRBV29-1 and TRBJ1-2; weak D call: TRBD1 (5 bases). The CDR3 sequence is 12 residues long. V lost 3 bases, J lost 4 bases, and 9 bases lay in between. Germline V gene lookup returns CDR1 SQVTM and CDR2 ANQGSEA. The CDR3 region is CSVEGPRYGYTF. The DNA for the CDR3 is TGCAGCGTTGAGGGACCTCGCTATGGCTACACCTTC.

The rearrangement uses TRBV6-6 and TRBJ2-1; D gene ambiguous. The germline V gene encodes CDR1 MNHNY and CDR2 SVGAGI (reference sequence). The CDR3 length is 15 residues. The germline V and J ends were trimmed by 3 bases and 4 bases, with 13 bases remaining between them. The DNA of the CDR3 is TGTGCCAGCAGTTATGGATACAGAGTATACAATGAGCAGTTCTTC. Protein sequence: CASSYGYRVYNEQFF.

The rearrangement joins TRBV30 to TRBJ2-7; D possibly corresponds to TRBD1 (6 bases). The germline gives CDR1 GTSNPN, CDR2 SVGIG (reference sequence). CDR3 size: 13 residues. Between the trimmed V and J ends, which lost 5 bases and 6 bases, there was a span of 17 bases. CDR3 protein: CAWLYKTGREQYF. CDR3 in DNA: TGTGCCTGGTTATACAAAACAGGGCGCGAGCAGTACTTC. Combining the CDR3 with reference TRBV30 and TRBJ2-7 gives the whole variable domain SQTIHQWPATLVQPVGSPLSLECTVEGTSNPNLYWYRQAAGRGLQLLFYSVGIGQISSEVPQNLSASRPQDRQFILSSKKLLLSDSGFYLCAWLYKTGREQYFGPGTRLTVT.

The chain employs TRBV9 and TRBJ2-7; TRBD1 aligns across 9 bases. This CDR3 has 15 amino acids. The J segment lost 3 bases and the V segment lost 2 bases, leaving 6 bases of the junction unmatched. Germline loops: CDR1 SGDLS, CDR2 YYNGEE. The DNA for the CDR3 is TGTGCCAGCAGCGTGGGACAGGGCCTTGTCTACGAGCAGTACTTC. The encoded protein is CASSVGQGLVYEQYF.

The genes are TRBV6-1 and TRBJ2-7, with D maybe TRBD2 (5 bases). The germline V gene has CDR1 MNHNS and CDR2 SASEGT. The CDR3 is 15 residues long. Trimming cost V 6 bases and J 3 bases, with 18 bases left between them. The CDR3 protein is CASRGTSRAYYEQYF. CDR3 coding DNA: TGTGCCAGCAGGGGTACTAGTAGGGCCTACTACGAGCAGTACTTC.

The V and J genes are TRBV5-1 and TRBJ2-7; 12 bases map to TRBD1. With 5 bases clipped from V and 4 bases from J, the junction kept 4 bases outside the gene matches. CDR1 is SGHRS, CDR2 YFSETQ, per germline. The CDR3 totals 14 residues. The CDR3 DNA follows: TGCGCCAGCAGTGGGACAGGGGGCTCGTACGAGCAGTACTTC. This encodes CASSGTGGSYEQYF. The variable domain in full, with the rest retrieved from reference TRBV5-1 and TRBJ2-7, is KAGVTQTPRYLIKTRGQQVTLSCSPISGHRSVSWYQQTPGQGLQFLFEYFSETQRNKGNFPGRFSGRQFSNSRSEMNVSTLELGDSALYLCASSGTGGSYEQYFGPGTRLTVT.

This clone was detected a few times. This sequence joins TRBV9 and TRBJ2-3; D is unclear. Looked up from germline, CDR1 is SGDLS and CDR2 is YYNGEE. V was trimmed by 4 bases and J by 6 bases, leaving 6 bases between them. CDR3 length: 11 residues. The DNA for the CDR3 is TGTGCCAGCAGCCCACGGGATACGCAGTATTTT. Encoded protein: CASSPRDTQYF.

V is TRBV27 and J is TRBJ2-7, with D tentatively TRBD1 (6 bases). V was shortened by 2 bases and J by 7 bases, with 21 bases between the two germline ends. The CDR3 is 16 residues long. In germline, CDR1 is MNHEY, CDR2 SMNVEV (reference sequence). Here the CDR3 DNA reads TGTGCCAGCAGTTTACGTCCGGTTCCAGGGGCGAGGGAGCAGTACTTC. Translation: CASSLRPVPGAREQYF.

The chain joins TRBV6-6 to TRBJ2-1; the match to TRBD2 covers 9 bases. V gave up 6 bases and J gave up 8 bases; unmatched junction bases: 8. CDR3 length: 14 amino acids. The germline CDR1 and CDR2 sequences are MNHNY and SVGAGI (reference sequence). The CDR3, as DNA: TGTGCCAGCAGCCACTTGACTAGCGGCGATGAGCAGTTCTTC. Translating gives CASSHLTSGDEQFF.

The chain couples TRBV4-2 to TRBJ2-4, with unresolved D. The germline CDR1 and CDR2 sequences are LGHNA and YNFKEQ. CDR3 length: 12 amino acids. The germline V and J ends were trimmed by 0 bases and 10 bases, with 7 bases remaining between them. CDR3 nucleotide sequence: TGTGCCAGCAGCCAAGAAGGACCTATTCAGTACTTC. Amino acids: CASSQEGPIQYF.

The V and J genes are TRBV18 and TRBJ2-1; D may be TRBD2 (5 bases). Trimming cost V 3 bases and J 4 bases, with 7 bases left between them. CDR1 KGHSH and CDR2 LQKENI come from the germline V gene. This CDR3 contains 13 residues. The CDR3 is CASSPWEYNEQFF. CDR3 DNA sequence: TGTGCCAGCTCACCTTGGGAGTACAATGAGCAGTTCTTC.

This rearrangement joins TRBV2 to TRBJ1-1; TRBD1 matches 9 bases. The CDR3 has 17 residues. J lost 0 bases, V lost 2 bases, and 7 bases had no gene match. Germline V gene lookup returns CDR1 SNHLY and CDR2 FYNNEI. In DNA form, the CDR3 reads TGTGCCAGCAGTGAATGGACAGGGGCCTTCATGAACACTGAAGCTTTCTTT. Amino acids: CASSEWTGAFMNTEAFF.

The CDR3 nucleotides read TGCAGCGTGGTGGGACAGGGGAACACCGGGGAGCTGTTTTTT. It specifies CSVVGQGNTGELFF. This chain joins TRBV29-1 and TRBJ2-2; 9 bases fit TRBD1. From germline, CDR1 is SQVTM and CDR2 ANQGSEA. The V segment lost 6 bases and the J segment 1 base; nucleotides outside the gene matches: 3. This CDR3 contains 14 residues.

V gene TRBV2 combines with J gene TRBJ1-5; D is ambiguous. This CDR3 is 13 amino acids long. Trimming shortened V by 7 bases and J by 0 bases, and 7 bases separated the two germline ends. Germline V gene lookup returns CDR1 SNHLY and CDR2 FYNNEI. The CDR3 loop reads CASMRDSNQPQHF. CDR3 DNA sequence: TGTGCCAGCATGCGGGATAGCAATCAGCCCCAGCATTTT.

The chain combines TRBV7-8 with TRBJ1-2, with 11 bases lining up with TRBD1. The length of the CDR3 is 17 residues. CDR1 and CDR2 (germline): SGHVS, FQNEAQ. J gave up 2 bases and V 2 bases, and 7 bases lay outside the gene matches. CDR3 nucleotides: TGTGCCAGCAGCTTATCTGGACAGGGGGCGAAGAACTATGGCTACACCTTC. Amino acids: CASSLSGQGAKNYGYTF.

This clone was detected only a few times. J is TRBJ2-1 and V is TRBV29-1; D possibly corresponds to TRBD2 (6 bases). Deletions cut 3 bases from V and 1 base from J, with 16 bases between. This CDR3 has 16 amino acids. Germline V lookup: CDR1 SQVTM, CDR2 ANQGSEA. For the CDR3, the DNA is TGCAGCGTTGATGAGGCGGGGCGGCCTTCCTACAATGAGCAGTTCTTC. This gives the protein CSVDEAGRPSYNEQFF.

The chain recombines TRBV28 with TRBJ2-1; possible D gene TRBD2, 5 bases. V lost 6 bases to trimming and J lost 8 bases, with 11 bases between them. The CDR3 has 12 residues. Germline CDR1 and CDR2: MDHEN and SYDVKM. CDR3 sequence: CASSHLDYEQFF. The DNA for the CDR3 is TGTGCCAGCAGCCATTTGGACTATGAGCAGTTCTTC.

V and J are TRBV18 and TRBJ1-1; 7 bases match TRBD1. V was pared by 4 bases and J by 4 bases, with 6 bases of the junction left unmatched. The CDR3 covers 14 residues. Looked up from germline, CDR1 is KGHSH and CDR2 is LQKENI. The DNA of the CDR3 is TGTGCCAGCTCACACATACAGGGGAGCACTGAAGCTTTCTTT. Translating gives CASSHIQGSTEAFF.

The chain carries TRBV28 and TRBJ2-7, with D uncertain. CDR3 length: 13 residues. Trimming took off 2 bases at V and 3 bases at J, with 8 bases between the two ends. The germline gives CDR1 MDHEN, CDR2 SYDVKM. The CDR3 bases are TGTGCCAGCAGTTTACCCTACGACTACGAGCAGTACTTC. Its protein is CASSLPYDYEQYF.

This clone was observed at least ten times. The rearrangement links TRBV19 to TRBJ2-1; a possible D gene is TRBD2 (5 bases). The CDR3 has 15 amino acids. V was cut by 6 bases and J by 0 bases, with 12 bases left in between. CDR1 LNHDA and CDR2 SQIVND come from the germline V gene (reference sequence). CDR3: CASRRRGSSYNEQFF. CDR3 nucleotides: TGTGCCAGTAGACGCCGGGGTAGCTCCTACAATGAGCAGTTCTTC.

This clone was counted only a few times. This sequence joins TRBV14 and TRBJ2-2, with a possible D match to TRBD1 (6 bases). V was pared by 6 bases and J by 6 bases, with 8 bases between. The CDR3 consists of 12 residues. CDR1 SGHDN and CDR2 FVKESK come from the germline V gene. This CDR3 reads CASRQGPGELFF. The CDR3 DNA sequence: TGTGCCAGCAGACAGGGCCCCGGGGAGCTGTTTTTT.

The rearrangement uses TRBV20-1 and TRBJ1-2; unclear D gene. CDR1 and CDR2 (germline): DFQATT, SNEGSKA (reference sequence). This CDR3 region has 11 residues. Trimming shortened V by 6 bases and J by 8 bases, and 13 bases separated the two germline ends. CDR3 amino acids: CSARVSTGYTF. The DNA of the CDR3 is TGCAGTGCCCGCGTTAGCACCGGCTACACCTTC.

This clone was counted a single time. The chain couples TRBV19 to TRBJ1-1; 7 nucleotides line up with TRBD1. Losses at the gene ends were 4 bases for V and 1 base for J; bases not matched to a gene: 6. Germline V CDR1 and CDR2: LNHDA, SQIVND (reference sequence). The CDR3 is 15 amino acids. This CDR3 reads CASSTLQGTNTEAFF. The CDR3 DNA reads TGTGCCAGTAGTACATTACAGGGGACGAACACTGAAGCTTTCTTT.

This chain connects TRBV7-2 to TRBJ1-3, with D maybe TRBD1 (6 bases). Germline V gene data show CDR1 as SGHTA and CDR2 as FQGNSA. CDR3 length equals 15 residues. Trimming shortened V by 3 bases and J by 4 bases, and 13 bases separated the two germline ends. The CDR3 loop reads CASSFLPGTGNTIYF. The CDR3 bases are TGTGCCAGCAGCTTTCTTCCCGGGACAGGAAACACCATATATTTT.

This clone has only a few counts. The chain carries TRBV25-1 and TRBJ2-7; 8 bases are shared with TRBD1. The length of the CDR3 is 17 residues. The J segment lost 3 bases and the V segment lost 3 bases, leaving 13 bases of the junction unmatched. The V gene's germline CDR1 is MGHDK and CDR2 SYGVNS. This CDR3 is CASSDTTRDRKHYEQYF. The DNA of the CDR3 is TGTGCCAGCAGTGATACTACCCGGGACAGGAAACACTACGAGCAGTACTTC.

This clone was seen only once. The chain couples TRBV18 to TRBJ1-2; unclear D gene. The CDR3 consists of 15 residues. The germline gives CDR1 KGHSH, CDR2 LQKENI. The V gene lost 3 bases and the J gene lost 0 bases, with 11 bases spanning the gap. The CDR3 DNA sequence: TGTGCCAGCTCACCTGGGGTTTCTTCTAACTATGGCTACACCTTC. Translated: CASSPGVSSNYGYTF.

At least ten counts were recorded for this clone. V and J are TRBV5-6 and TRBJ2-7; weak D call: TRBD1 (6 bases). Germline assignment: CDR1 SGHDT and CDR2 YYEEEE. This CDR3 is built from 14 residues. V lost 4 bases to trimming and J lost 0 bases, with 11 bases between them. CDR3 residues: CASSITGSSYEQYF. DNA for the CDR3: TGTGCCAGCAGCATAACAGGGAGCTCCTACGAGCAGTACTTC.

This clone was seen only a few times. The chain employs TRBV10-2 and TRBJ2-1, with D maybe TRBD2 (5 bases). CDR1 is WSHSY, CDR2 SAAADI, per germline. CDR3 length: 17 amino acids. V shed 0 bases and J shed 3 bases, with 15 bases lying between them. CDR3 coding DNA: TGCGCCAGCAGTGAGTCGTCTAGCTCGATCCTCTACAATGAGCAGTTCTTC. It is translated as CASSESSSSILYNEQFF.

This chain joins TRBV28 and TRBJ2-7; a weak D match, TRBD1 (5 bases). The CDR3 loop spans 17 amino acids. CDR1 is MDHEN and CDR2 is SYDVKM in the germline V gene. The V end was cut by 5 bases, the J end by 0 bases, with 20 bases between. The DNA of the CDR3 is TGTGCCAGCAGTCCCCGACGTCAGGGCCCCTACTCCTACGAGCAGTACTTC. Its translation is CASSPRRQGPYSYEQYF.

This chain joins TRBV7-3 and TRBJ2-1; D might be TRBD2 (6 bases). V was pared by 5 bases and J by 5 bases, with 28 bases between. Per the germline V gene, CDR1 is SGHTA and CDR2 is FQGTGA. This CDR3 is built from 19 residues. The CDR3 loop is CASSILGGFSYLPNNEQFF. The CDR3 DNA reads as TGTGCCAGCAGCATCCTGGGAGGATTTTCGTATCTTCCGAACAATGAGCAGTTCTTC.

The rearrangement uses TRBV2 and TRBJ2-5; 8 bases match TRBD1. Germline CDR1 reads SNHLY; CDR2 reads FYNNEI. The CDR3 sequence is 15 residues long. Trimming took 6 bases from V and 5 from J; bases not matched to a gene: 11. In nucleotides, the CDR3 is TGTGCCAGCAGCGCCTCGCAGGGGGCTGCGGAGACCCAGTACTTC. Protein sequence: CASSASQGAAETQYF.